Listed below are T cell receptor beta chains from one sample, sequenced in a study of blood T cell repertoires in COVID-19. Clones were read by immunoSEQ multiplex PCR, and TCRdb kept only the in-frame ones, dropping some. The table lists around 250,000 clones, 85% to 90% of them singletons, with about 1% in the top ten. Sequenced: PBMCs or T cells enriched from blood (not recorded which). The source of these receptors is a man in his fifties or sixties who had been exposed to COVID-19. The CDR3 runs from the conserved cysteine through the conserved F or W. The D gene is left open where the match is weak. Clone size, where shown, is once, few, many, or a class for clones that have expanded.

NA	TRBD2	TRBJ2-1	TRBV5-1	CASSLGVSGSVRVDEQFF	TGCGCCAGCAGCTTGGGAGTTAGCGGGAGTGTTAGGGTCGATGAGCAGTTCTTC
once	TRBD2	TRBJ2-7	TRBV9	CASSVGGWGGQEQYF	TGTGCCAGCAGCGTAGGGGGTTGGGGAGGGCAGGAGCAGTACTTC
NA	NA	TRBJ1-2	TRBV14	CASSQGGLYGYTF	TGTGCCAGCAGCCAAGGTGGACTCTATGGCTACACCTTC
NA	TRBD2	TRBJ2-5	TRBV30	CAWSVSRTSGQETQYF	TGTGCCTGGAGTGTCAGTAGGACTAGCGGTCAAGAGACCCAGTACTTC
NA	NA	TRBJ2-1	TRBV19	CASSIWASLSYNEQFF	TGTGCCAGTAGTATTTGGGCTAGCCTCTCCTACAATGAGCAGTTCTTC
NA	NA	TRBJ1-6	TRBV4-1	CASSLPSGDTNSPLHF	TGCGCCAGCAGCCTTCCATCCGGGGACACTAATTCACCCCTCCACTTT
NA	TRBD1	TRBJ1-5	TRBV6-5	CAAAGDRGYQPQHF	TGTGCCGCCGCCGGGGACAGGGGGTATCAGCCCCAGCATTTT
NA	TRBD2	TRBJ2-3	TRBV28	CASSPLGRGTSTDTQYF	TGTGCCAGCAGTCCCCTGGGGCGGGGGACTAGCACAGATACGCAGTATTTT
NA	TRBD1	TRBJ1-4	TRBV6-5	CASGQGANNEKLFF	TGTGCCAGTGGACAGGGGGCGAATAATGAAAAACTGTTTTTT
NA	TRBD1	TRBJ1-4	TRBV6-6	CASSPPTGRGEKLFF	TGTGCCAGCAGTCCCCCGACAGGGAGAGGGGAAAAACTGTTTTTT
NA	TRBD2	TRBJ2-1	TRBV5-1	CASSSGASGRNNEQFF	TGCGCCAGCAGCTCAGGGGCTAGCGGGAGGAACAATGAGCAGTTCTTC
NA	TRBD2	TRBJ2-1	TRBV24-1	CATSDPAAGSSYNEQFF	TGTGCCACCAGTGATCCCGCAGCGGGGAGTTCCTACAATGAGCAGTTCTTC
NA	NA	TRBJ1-2	TRBV24-1	CATSDFGKNYGYTF	TGTGCCACCAGTGATTTTGGCAAAAACTATGGCTACACCTTC
NA	NA	TRBJ1-3	TRBV9	CASSARHQNGNTIYF	TGTGCCAGCAGCGCCCGACATCAAAATGGAAACACCATATATTTT
NA	NA	TRBJ1-5	TRBV5-1	CASSFGGGDQPQHF	TGCGCCAGCAGCTTCGGGGGAGGGGATCAGCCCCAGCATTTT
NA	NA	TRBJ1-2	TRBV5-5	CASSLVGTYYGYTF	TGTGCCAGCAGCTTGGTCGGGACATACTATGGCTACACCTTC
once	TRBD2	TRBJ2-5	TRBV27	CASAQLAGSLLETQYF	TGTGCCAGCGCGCAACTAGCGGGGTCTCTTTTGGAGACCCAGTACTTC
NA	TRBD1	TRBJ2-5	TRBV5-5	CASSWETGAQETQYF	TGTGCCAGCAGCTGGGAGACAGGGGCCCAAGAGACCCAGTACTTC
NA	TRBD1	TRBJ1-3	TRBV29-1	CSGRLGGQANSGNTIYF	TGCAGCGGACGCCTTGGTGGACAGGCGAACTCTGGAAACACCATATATTTT
NA	TRBD1	TRBJ2-6	TRBV9	CASKKDRGSGANVLTF	TGTGCCAGCAAAAAGGACAGGGGCTCTGGGGCCAACGTCCTGACTTTC
NA	TRBD1	TRBJ1-1	TRBV27	CASSRDRDMNTEAFF	TGTGCCAGCAGCCGGGACAGGGATATGAACACTGAAGCTTTCTTT
once	NA	TRBJ2-3	TRBV2	CASSGTTNTDTQYF	TGTGCCAGCAGTGGGACTACCAACACAGATACGCAGTATTTT
NA	NA	TRBJ2-5	TRBV19	CASSRGDRDQETQYF	TGTGCCAGTAGTCGGGGAGATAGAGACCAAGAGACCCAGTACTTC
NA	TRBD1	TRBJ1-2	TRBV11-2	CASSLAGQGYSSGGYTF	TGTGCCAGCAGCTTAGCGGGACAGGGTTACAGTAGCGGTGGCTACACCTTC
NA	TRBD2	TRBJ2-1	TRBV5-1	CASSPGTSGIYNEQFF	TGCGCCAGCAGCCCAGGGACTAGCGGGATTTACAATGAGCAGTTCTTC
NA	NA	TRBJ2-5	TRBV24-1	CATSPPAGYQETQYF	TGTGCCACCAGTCCCCCGGCGGGGTATCAAGAGACCCAGTACTTC
once	NA	TRBJ2-6	TRBV2	CASSVEGAGANVLTF	TGTGCCAGCAGTGTGGAGGGGGCCGGGGCCAACGTCCTGACTTTC
NA	NA	TRBJ1-6	TRBV4-1	CASSRRTADYNSPLHF	TGCGCCAGCAGCCGTCGTACAGCTGACTATAATTCACCCCTCCACTTT
NA	NA	TRBJ1-6	TRBV5-1	CASSLQSSYNSPLHF	TGCGCCAGCAGCTTACAGAGCTCCTATAATTCACCCCTCCACTTT
NA	TRBD1	TRBJ2-7	TRBV11-1	CASSLEGGTGGQQYF	TGTGCCAGCAGCTTAGAAGGCGGCACAGGGGGTCAGCAGTACTTC
once	NA	TRBJ1-1	TRBV12-5	CASGYSGGEGTIEAFF	TGTGCTAGTGGTTACAGCGGGGGGGAGGGAACAATTGAAGCTTTCTTT
NA	NA	TRBJ1-5	TRBV27	CASSLVRGNQPQHF	TGTGCCAGCAGTTTAGTCAGGGGCAATCAGCCCCAGCATTTT
NA	TRBD1	TRBJ1-6	TRBV30	CAWSVGGISNSPLHF	TGTGCCTGGAGTGTAGGGGGCATCTCTAATTCACCCCTCCACTTT
NA	TRBD1	TRBJ2-5	TRBV28	CASSLGQSETQYF	TGTGCCAGCAGTTTGGGACAGTCGGAGACCCAGTACTTC
NA	NA	TRBJ2-1	TRBV5-1	CASSLSRSYNEQFF	TGCGCCAGCAGTCTCTCTCGCTCCTACAATGAGCAGTTCTTC
NA	TRBD2	TRBJ2-1	TRBV18	CASSLSGFSYNEQFF	TGTGCCAGCTCACTTAGCGGGTTCTCCTACAATGAGCAGTTCTTC
NA	NA	TRBJ2-7	TRBV6-5	CASSYLPKTGIYEQYF	TGTGCCAGCAGTTACCTCCCCAAAACGGGAATCTACGAGCAGTACTTC
NA	NA	TRBJ1-2	TRBV28	CASSSPGQHLNYGYTF	TGTGCCAGCAGTTCACCCGGACAGCACCTTAACTATGGCTACACCTTC
NA	TRBD2	TRBJ2-1	TRBV6-5	CASSYILGGNNEQFF	TGTGCCAGCAGTTACATCCTGGGGGGGAACAATGAGCAGTTCTTC
NA	NA	TRBJ2-3	TRBV5-1	CASSLGGLSRQYF	TGCGCCAGCAGCTTGGGTGGTTTGTCTAGGCAGTATTTT
NA	NA	TRBJ2-7	TRBV15	CATSTGQWGYEQYF	TGTGCCACCAGCACCGGACAGTGGGGCTACGAGCAGTACTTC
NA	TRBD1	TRBJ1-3	TRBV11-2	CASIGTGGRGGNTIYF	TGTGCCAGCATTGGGACAGGGGGTCGGGGTGGAAACACCATATATTTT
NA	NA	TRBJ1-1	TRBV12-3/TRBV12-4	CASSIPVGPAAFF	TGTGCCAGCAGTATACCGGTTGGGCCTGCTGCTTTCTTT
NA	NA	TRBJ1-3	TRBV13	CASSLNTGSGNTIYF	TGTGCCAGCAGCTTAAACACAGGCTCTGGAAACACCATATATTTT
NA	TRBD2	TRBJ2-1	TRBV5-1	CASGFGLAEDNEQFF	TGCGCCAGCGGATTCGGACTAGCGGAAGACAATGAGCAGTTCTTC
NA	TRBD1	TRBJ1-4	TRBV15	CATSRADRGDEKLFF	TGTGCCACCAGCAGAGCCGACAGGGGAGATGAAAAACTGTTTTTT
once	NA	TRBJ1-4	TRBV18	CASSPTQSNEKLFF	TGTGCCAGCTCACCAACACAGTCTAATGAAAAACTGTTTTTT
NA	NA	TRBJ2-7	TRBV6-5	CASSTVGYEQYF	TGTGCCAGCTCTACGGTTGGCTACGAGCAGTACTTC
NA	TRBD1	TRBJ1-1	TRBV23-1	CASSHPMFRDRGMNTEAFF	TGCGCCAGCAGTCATCCCATGTTCCGGGACAGGGGGATGAACACTGAAGCTTTCTTT
NA	TRBD1	TRBJ1-1	TRBV28	CASSGQGASAFF	TGTGCCAGCAGCGGACAGGGGGCAAGTGCTTTCTTT
once	TRBD2	TRBJ2-1	TRBV7-2	CASSSGGGRGYNEQFF	TGTGCCAGCAGCTCAGGAGGCGGGAGGGGCTACAATGAGCAGTTCTTC
once	TRBD1	TRBJ1-2	TRBV19	CASSIGQGYGYTF	TGTGCCAGTAGTATTGGACAGGGATATGGCTACACCTTC
NA	TRBD2	TRBJ2-7	TRBV4-2	CASSQGTSFLYEQYF	TGTGCCAGCAGCCAGGGGACTAGCTTCCTTTACGAGCAGTACTTC
NA	TRBD1	TRBJ1-2	TRBV5-4	CASSPRDRVNYGYTF	TGTGCCAGCAGCCCACGGGACAGGGTTAACTATGGCTACACCTTC
NA	TRBD1	TRBJ1-1	TRBV28	CASQDRARTEAFF	TGTGCCAGCCAGGACAGGGCAAGAACTGAAGCTTTCTTT